The following is a TCR beta chain sequence with its context. The target antigen is unknown. The entry originates in a study of T cell responses to AZD1222 COVID-19 vaccine. Study information: Second-dose schedules of about 4 or about 12 weeks were combined.

The study, taken as a whole, reports: Repertoires were obtained only post-peak T cell response. Vaccination with two AZD1222 doses was followed by a rise in Spike-specific TCR breadth and depth.

From germline, CDR1 is KGHDR and CDR2 SFDVKD. This CDR3 spans 17 amino acids. Trimming at V came to 8 bases and at J to 0 bases, leaving 5 bases not matched to a gene. Method: immunoSEQ multiplex PCR; TCRdb's copy keeps in-frame clones and lacks some. The table lists more than 100,000 clones, less than 95% of them singletons, with about 4.8% in the top ten. The sequences come from peripheral blood, collected on day 0 of AZD1222 vaccination. This receptor was taken from an adult in good health. V gene TRBV24-1 combines with J gene TRBJ2-6; 11 nucleotides line up with TRBD2. The CDR3 bases are TGTGCCACCACCGTAGCGGGGGGGCCCTCTGGGGCCAACGTCCTGACTTTC. It yields the protein CATTVAGGPSGANVLTF.